This record covers a single T cell receptor (beta chain). Its cognate antigen is unknown. These data originate in a study of T cell responses to AZD1222 COVID-19 vaccine. Whole-study findings and limits: After two AZD1222 doses, spike-specific TCR breadth and depth rose versus day 0. Clonal diversity was possibly underestimated, and white British individuals and females predominated among donors.

There are 14 residues in the CDR3. The V gene lost 6 bases and the J gene lost 13 bases, with 22 bases spanning the gap. Germline loops: CDR1 ENHRY, CDR2 SYGVKD. Profiling relied on immunoSEQ multiplex PCR, and the TCRdb table lists in-frame clones only, not all of them. The sample has 150,000 to 180,000 clones, 88% seen once; the top ten hold less than 3.5%. The source was peripheral blood, collected on day 0 of AZD1222 vaccination. The V call is TRBV10-3, the J call TRBJ1-5; D is perhaps TRBD1 (5 bases). The receptor comes from an adult in good health. CDR3 sequence: CAISGGKGGELQHF. The CDR3 nucleotides read TGTGCCATCAGCGGAGGGAAGGGAGGGGAACTACAGCATTTT.